This T cell receptor beta chain is drawn from a study of T cells in Graves' hyperthyroidism and ophthalmopathy. Study conclusions and caveats: Most clonotypes expanded in the thyroid (above 0.001) were also present in blood.

This clonotype has a handful of counts. Antigen unknown. What was amplified from RNA transcripts were TCR beta CDR3 regions. When the TCR CDR3 underwent first-round RT-PCR, the HTBI primer set was used. One entry per CDR3 protein, called by TCRdb with MiXCR from the multiplex PCR reads. The repertoire holds about 300,000 distinct CDR3 sequences, with less than 20% as singletons. This receptor was taken from a man aged 45 to 65 with Graves' ophthalmopathy. The sample comprised blood.

The CDR3 spells CASSSRTAGETQYF. The CDR3 coding sequence is TGTGCCAGCAGCTCTCGGACAGCAGGAGAGACCCAGTACTTC. The chain links TRBV5-6 to TRBJ2-5; weak D call: TRBD1 (6 bases). The CDR3 spans 14 residues. Germline assignment: CDR1 SGHDT and CDR2 YYEEEE. The V and J ends lost 3 bases and 4 bases respectively, with 13 bases between them.